These 14 T cell receptor beta chains originate from one sample sequenced in a study of spatial heterogeneity in lung cancer. Stated time point: sample taken at primary tumor resection. Whole RNA from tumor, nontumor lung or frozen PBMC was sequenced unsorted. TCRdb recomputed calls from the 5' RACE reads with MiXCR, one row per CDR3 protein. This sample has tens of thousands of distinct CDR3 sequences; 13% occur once, and the top ten carry approximately 7.2%. The input for sequencing was PBMCs, taken at surgery. All receptors come from a male donor with early-stage non-small cell lung cancer.

This clonotype was detected a few times. The rearrangement joins TRBV3-1 to TRBJ1-1; D is undetermined. Germline CDR1 reads LGHDT; CDR2 reads YNNKEL (reference sequence). V lost 3 bases and J 1 base, leaving 9 bases between the germline ends. This CDR3 has 14 amino acids. The DNA of the CDR3 is TGTGCCAGCAGCCAGCCTTGGACGAACACTGAAGCTTTCTTT. It yields the protein CASSQPWTNTEAFF.

In this sample, this clonotype turned up a few times. The V and J genes are TRBV14 and TRBJ1-4, with D unresolved. With 1 base removed from V and 8 bases from J, the gap between germline ends came to 11 bases. The CDR3 length is 14 residues. The germline gives CDR1 SGHDN, CDR2 FVKESK. The CDR3 sequence: CASSQVGLTEKLFF. CDR3 nucleotide sequence: TGTGCCAGCAGCCAAGTTGGCCTGACAGAAAAACTGTTTTTT.

This clonotype has more than one count but fewer than ten. The chain has TRBV3-1 and TRBJ2-3; TRBD1 or TRBD2 may be the D gene (6 bases each). The CDR3 contains 14 residues. V was cut by 4 bases and J by 7 bases, with 15 bases left in between. Germline V gene data show CDR1 as LGHDT and CDR2 as YNNKEL (reference sequence). CDR3 amino acids: CASSPEGGQYTQYF. The CDR3 region has the DNA TGTGCCAGCAGCCCCGAAGGGGGGCAGTATACGCAGTATTTT.

This chain uses TRBV12-3 or TRBV12-4 with TRBJ1-6, with unresolved D. Trimming pared 3 bases from V and 6 bases from J, leaving 9 bases between. The CDR3 consists of 14 residues. CDR3 DNA: TGTGCCAGCAGTTTTGCTGCCATTAATTCACCCCTCCACTTT. As protein: CASSFAAINSPLHF.

This chain links TRBV12-3 or TRBV12-4 with TRBJ1-2; D gene unclear. The V end was cut by 0 bases, the J end by 8 bases, with 7 bases between. This CDR3 has 12 amino acids. The CDR3 DNA reads as TGTGCCAGCAGTTTAGCGGTGATGGGCTACACCTTC. Translating it yields CASSLAVMGYTF.

The chain carries TRBV3-1 and TRBJ1-1, with a weak D call TRBD1 (5 bases). Germline loops: CDR1 LGHDT, CDR2 YNNKEL (reference sequence). V lost 1 base to trimming and J lost 4 bases, with 10 bases between them. CDR3 length equals 14 residues. The CDR3 region is CASSQAGVITEAFF. The DNA for the CDR3 is TGTGCCAGCAGCCAAGCGGGGGTTATCACTGAAGCTTTCTTT.

In this sample, this clonotype turned up many times. The chain couples TRBV4-1 to TRBJ2-7, with unresolved D. This CDR3 is 15 amino acids long. Germline assignment: CDR1 MGHRA and CDR2 YSYEKL. V shed 1 base and J shed 4 bases, with 14 bases lying between them. As DNA, the CDR3 is TGCGCCAGCAGCCAAGCTCCAGGCCGACATTACGAGCAGTACTTC. Translation gives CASSQAPGRHYEQYF.

This clonotype appeared a few times. The chain has TRBV20-1 and TRBJ2-7, with D tentatively TRBD2 (6 bases). Trimming cost V 1 base and J 0 bases, with 13 bases left between them. Germline-derived CDR1 and CDR2 are DFQATT and SNEGSKA (reference sequence). There are 15 residues in the CDR3. Here the CDR3 DNA reads TGCAGTGCTAGAGTGTTCGGGAGTGGCTCCTACGAGCAGTACTTC. This sequence encodes CSARVFGSGSYEQYF.

This clonotype was seen a few times. The gene calls are TRBV9 and TRBJ1-2; D is uncertain. CDR3 length: 14 amino acids. Looked up from germline, CDR1 is SGDLS and CDR2 is YYNGEE. V gave up 4 bases and J gave up 4 bases, with 14 bases separating them. The CDR3 loop is CASSREGTGYGYTF. CDR3 sequence (DNA): TGTGCCAGCAGCCGAGAGGGCACGGGCTATGGCTACACCTTC.

Only a few counts were recorded for this clonotype. The chain joins TRBV6-1 to TRBJ2-5; D remains unclear. V was cut by 6 bases and J by 1 base, with 6 bases left in between. This CDR3 has 12 residues. Germline V lookup: CDR1 MNHNS, CDR2 SASEGT. The CDR3 region has the DNA TGTGCCAGCAGCAGTTCCCAAGAGACCCAGTACTTC. Translating it yields CASSSSQETQYF.

This clonotype was picked up many times. This chain links TRBV10-3 with TRBJ2-7; a weak D match, TRBD1 (6 bases). Trimming shortened V by 4 bases and J by 2 bases, and 12 bases separated the two germline ends. CDR1 and CDR2 (germline): ENHRY, SYGVKD. The CDR3 runs 14 residues. CDR3: CAISASGTPYEQYF. CDR3 in DNA: TGTGCCATCAGTGCTTCCGGGACACCCTACGAGCAGTACTTC.

There are many counts of this clonotype. The CDR3 protein is CSSSGQRPGEQYF. CDR3 coding DNA: TGCAGCTCTTCAGGACAGCGCCCAGGGGAGCAGTACTTC. This sequence joins TRBV29-1 and TRBJ2-7, with a tentative D call TRBD1 (6 bases). V was pared by 8 bases and J by 7 bases, with 21 bases between. CDR1 is SQVTM and CDR2 is ANQGSEA in the germline V gene. The CDR3 consists of 13 residues.

V and J are TRBV18 and TRBJ1-6, with TRBD1 matching 8 bases. The germline gives CDR1 KGHSH, CDR2 LQKENI. The CDR3 is 16 amino acids. The junction had 4 bases not matched to a gene; V was cut back by 0 bases and J by 6 bases. The CDR3 sequence: CASSPPTRGLNSPLHF. The CDR3 DNA sequence: TGTGCCAGCTCACCACCGACCAGGGGGCTTAATTCACCCCTCCACTTT.

The rearrangement joins TRBV10-1 to TRBJ2-3; TRBD1 matches 8 bases. From germline, CDR1 is WNHNN and CDR2 SYGVQD (reference sequence). Trimming took 5 bases from V and 2 from J; bases not matched to a gene: 6. There are 15 residues in the CDR3. CDR3 nucleotides: TGCGCCAGCAGTCACAGGGGGACCCCCACAGATACGCAGTATTTT. Translation gives CASSHRGTPTDTQYF.